This record covers a single TCR beta chain. Its cognate antigen is unknown. The sample is drawn from a study of cytomegalovirus exposure and HLA in healthy donors. Study-wide results and limits: According to the study, 160 or so TCR beta chains were cytomegalovirus-associated.

Sequencing used immunoSEQ multiplex PCR; TCRdb keeps in-frame clones, though not all of them. This table has hundreds of thousands of clones, about 90% appearing once. The source material was PBMCs. This sequence was found in a woman aged 25 to 39 in good health and CMV-seronegative.

In nucleotides, the CDR3 is TGCAGCGTTGATGGGGTCAGATCTTCAGATACGCAGTATTTT. Translation: CSVDGVRSSDTQYF. This rearrangement joins TRBV29-1 to TRBJ2-3; no reliable D call. The germline V and J ends were trimmed by 3 bases and 4 bases, with 14 bases remaining between them. The CDR3 has 14 residues. Per the germline V gene, CDR1 is SQVTM and CDR2 is ANQGSEA.